The 21 T cell receptor beta chains reported below all come from one sample, sequenced in a study of regulatory T cells in long-lasting Graves disease. Arm-PCR of CDR3 regions and iRepertoire HTBI primers were the basis on which TCR beta libraries were built. TCRdb called the multiplex PCR reads again in MiXCR, with one record for every CDR3 protein. The data show some 500,000 distinct CDR3 sequences, roughly 13% seen once. Sample time point: newly diagnosed GD, antithyroid drugs for less than 3 months. After RNA was extracted from PBMCs, the TCR library was made from it. These records were also assigned to another study, of T cells in Graves' hyperthyroidism and ophthalmopathy.

The sequenced sample was peripheral blood mononuclear cells (PBMCs), obtained at new diagnosis, from a patient treated with antithyroid drugs. These receptors were obtained from a man aged 25 to 45 with Graves disease.

This clonotype was detected ten times or more. The rearrangement uses TRBV25-1 and TRBJ1-2; 9 nucleotides line up with TRBD1. Germline assignment: CDR1 MGHDK and CDR2 SYGVNS. The CDR3 is 16 amino acids. J gave up 7 bases and V 3 bases, and 12 bases lay outside the gene matches. In DNA form, the CDR3 reads TGTGCCAGCAGTGATCAAAGGGGGACAGGGACCGCTGGCTACACCTTC. Its translation is CASSDQRGTGTAGYTF.

This clonotype came up a few times. V is TRBV19 and J is TRBJ2-7, with TRBD2 identical over 12 bases. The CDR3 has 15 amino acids. The V segment lost 4 bases and the J segment 6 bases; nucleotides outside the gene matches: 7. Germline V gene sequence: CDR1 LNHDA, CDR2 SQIVND (reference sequence). In nucleotides, the CDR3 is TGTGCCAGTAGTAGGGCTAGCGGGAGGGCCGCCGAGCAGTACTTC. It encodes CASSRASGRAAEQYF.

This sequence joins TRBV5-1 and TRBJ2-1; D possibly matches TRBD1 or TRBD2 (6 bases each). From germline, CDR1 is SGHRS and CDR2 YFSETQ. There are 16 residues in the CDR3. Trimming shortened V by 0 bases and J by 7 bases, and 17 bases separated the two germline ends. CDR3: CASSLGFGGAGNEQFF. The DNA for the CDR3 is TGCGCCAGCAGCTTGGGGTTCGGGGGCGCGGGGAATGAGCAGTTCTTC.

Comment on this clonotype: The CDR3 end shows no conserved phenylalanine or tryptophan, and so a read error is likely. The chain joins TRBV29-1 to TRBJ1-1; D gene uncertain. Trimming took off 5 bases at V and 4 bases at J, with 8 bases between the two ends. Germline V gene data show CDR1 as SQVTM and CDR2 as ANQGSEA. This CDR3 contains 11 residues. The chain's CDR3 is CSVRSTTEAFS. For the CDR3, the DNA is TGCAGCGTTAGGTCGACCACTGAAGCTTTCTCT.

This clonotype was counted once. The chain combines TRBV28 with TRBJ1-1; no reliable D call. The CDR3 is 17 residues long. Germline-derived CDR1 and CDR2 are MDHEN and SYDVKM. V lost 3 bases and J lost 2, with 19 bases in between. CDR3 coding DNA: TGTGCCAGCAGTTTGGTAGGCAGGTCTTCCAGAAACACTGAAGCTTTCTTT. This translates into CASSLVGRSSRNTEAFF.

This clonotype turned up a few times. The CDR3 bases are TGTGCCATCGGACTAGCGGTAGATACGCAGTATTTT. Its translation: CAIGLAVDTQYF. V is TRBV27 and J is TRBJ2-3, with TRBD2 identical over 10 bases. Germline trimming cut 10 bases from V and 5 bases from J; bases unmatched to any gene: 3. Germline CDR1 reads MNHEY; CDR2 reads SMNVEV (reference sequence). The CDR3 consists of 12 residues.

Concerning this clonotype itself: Its ends do not fully match the called genes, so a read error is possible. The chain combines TRBV6-4 with TRBJ2-5; D may be TRBD2 (5 bases). The CDR3 runs to 15 residues. Germline values: CDR1 MRHNA, CDR2 SNTAGT. The CDR3 reads CASSPGMRDQETQHF. The CDR3 nucleotides are TGTGCCAGCAGCCCGGGGATGAGAGATCAAGAGACCCAGCACTTC.

This clonotype was seen repeatedly, ten times or more. V gene TRBV11-1 combines with J gene TRBJ2-1, with 7 positions matching TRBD2. The CDR3 runs to 15 residues. V lost 5 bases, J lost 4 bases, and 8 bases stayed unmatched. CDR1 is SGHAT and CDR2 is FQDESV in the germline V gene (reference sequence). The CDR3 reads CASSPLLAYYNEQFF. CDR3 nucleotide sequence: TGTGCCAGCAGCCCCCTACTAGCGTATTACAATGAGCAGTTCTTC.

This clonotype was seen repeatedly, ten times or more. The chain employs TRBV6-2 or TRBV6-3 and TRBJ1-5; D is unresolved. Germline lookup yields CDR1 MNHEY and CDR2 SVGEGT. The CDR3 is 14 residues long. Trimming took 5 bases from V and 6 from J, leaving 14 bases between them. The CDR3 reads CASSEGSDSQPQHF. CDR3 DNA: TGTGCCAGCAGTGAAGGGTCAGATAGTCAGCCCCAGCATTTT.

The sample holds many counts of this clonotype. The chain employs TRBV11-2 and TRBJ2-5; 9 nucleotides align to TRBD2. CDR3 length equals 15 residues. V dropped 5 bases and J dropped 7; count of bases not matched to a gene: 11. In germline, CDR1 is SGHAT, CDR2 FQNNGV. Here the CDR3 DNA reads TGTGCCAGCAGCCCGAGGGTTGCGGGAGGGGTGACCCAGTACTTC. The encoded protein is CASSPRVAGGVTQYF.

This clonotype was recorded many times. This CDR3 reads CASNTDGGSTEAFF. In DNA, the CDR3 is TGTGCCAGCAACACAGATGGGGGGTCGACTGAAGCTTTCTTT. The chain has TRBV28 and TRBJ1-1; possibly TRBD1 for D (5 bases). Germline V gene lookup returns CDR1 MDHEN and CDR2 SYDVKM. Trimming took 7 bases from V and 5 from J, leaving 17 bases between them. This CDR3 has 14 amino acids.

This clonotype was seen repeatedly, ten times or more. The V and J genes are TRBV11-1 and TRBJ2-1, with TRBD2 identical over 13 bases. Germline CDR1 and CDR2: SGHAT and FQDESV (reference sequence). The CDR3 is 16 amino acids. V lost 2 bases and J lost 6; bases outside the gene matches: 4. The CDR3 region is CASSLTTSGRFNEQFF. CDR3 nucleotides: TGTGCCAGCAGCTTAACGACTAGCGGGAGGTTCAATGAGCAGTTCTTC.

This clonotype occurred many times. This chain's CDR3 is CSVELDGMNTEAFF. CDR3 DNA: TGCAGCGTAGAATTAGACGGCATGAACACTGAAGCTTTCTTT. The J gene is TRBJ1-1, the V gene TRBV29-1; D gene unclear. The germline V gene has CDR1 SQVTM and CDR2 ANQGSEA. V was clipped by 6 bases and J by 0 bases, with 14 bases between them. This CDR3 is built from 14 residues.

This clonotype has at least ten counts. CDR3 sequence reads: CASSFRYGGGPEIEQFF. As DNA, the CDR3 is TGTGCCAGCAGTTTTCGTTATGGGGGAGGGCCAGAGATTGAGCAGTTCTTC. The chain is built from TRBV12-3 or TRBV12-4 and TRBJ2-1; TRBD2 matches 7 bases. The V and J ends lost 3 bases and 9 bases, in that order; junction bases with no gene match: 17. This CDR3 has 17 amino acids.

This clonotype has more than one count but fewer than ten. This chain links TRBV28 with TRBJ1-5, with 7 bases matching TRBD1. The CDR3 runs to 13 residues. CDR1 and CDR2 (germline): MDHEN, SYDVKM. V lost 6 bases, J lost 5 bases, and 4 bases stayed unmatched. The CDR3 sequence is CASRDDRDQPQHF. The DNA of the CDR3 is TGTGCCAGCAGGGATGACAGGGATCAGCCCCAGCATTTT.

In its sample, this clonotype was seen a few times. The J gene is TRBJ2-7, the V gene TRBV4-1; TRBD2 might be the D (5 bases). This CDR3 spans 16 amino acids. Per the germline V gene, CDR1 is MGHRA and CDR2 is YSYEKL. The V gene lost 1 base and the J gene lost 2 bases, with 15 bases spanning the gap. The CDR3 DNA follows: TGCGCCAGCAGCCAAGTAAGAGGACTCATAACCTACGAGCAGTACTTC. The encoded protein is CASSQVRGLITYEQYF.

The chain links TRBV5-1 to TRBJ2-4; no definite D call. The CDR3 loop spans 15 amino acids. V lost 0 bases, J lost 1 base, and 8 bases lay in between. Germline-derived CDR1 and CDR2 are SGHRS and YFSETQ. DNA of the CDR3: TGCGCCAGCAGCTTGGCGGAAGGGGCCAAAAACATTCAGTACTTC. Translating it yields CASSLAEGAKNIQYF.

The V and J genes are TRBV29-1 and TRBJ2-3; no clear D gene. Germline lookup yields CDR1 SQVTM and CDR2 ANQGSEA. V was cut by 3 bases and J by 2 bases, with 9 bases left in between. CDR3 length: 13 amino acids. The CDR3 DNA sequence: TGCAGCGTTGACCGGCGGATCACAGATACGCAGTATTTT. This sequence encodes CSVDRRITDTQYF.

This clonotype showed up many times. This chain uses TRBV19 with TRBJ2-7; D is unresolved. The CDR3 has 14 amino acids. The germline V gene has CDR1 LNHDA and CDR2 SQIVND (reference sequence). The V end was cut by 3 bases, the J end by 7 bases, with 16 bases between. CDR3 nucleotides: TGTGCCAGTAGTATCGGCCCGGGCAGTTTGGAGCAGTACTTC. Residues: CASSIGPGSLEQYF.

The chain joins TRBV29-1 to TRBJ2-7; D gene unclear. V gave up 4 bases and J gave up 3 bases, with 10 bases separating them. CDR3 size: 12 residues. CDR1 is SQVTM and CDR2 is ANQGSEA in the germline V gene. DNA of the CDR3: TGCAGCGTTGCGGACGGCGACTACGAGCAGTACTTC. It is translated as CSVADGDYEQYF.

Many counts were recorded for this clonotype. The chain employs TRBV2 and TRBJ2-3; no reliable D call. Trimming took 8 bases from V and 3 from J, leaving 15 bases between them. CDR3 length: 14 amino acids. Germline V gene data show CDR1 as SNHLY and CDR2 as FYNNEI. CDR3 amino acids: CASARRQRTDTQYF. Written as DNA, the CDR3 is TGTGCCAGCGCCCGGCGGCAAAGGACAGATACGCAGTATTTT.